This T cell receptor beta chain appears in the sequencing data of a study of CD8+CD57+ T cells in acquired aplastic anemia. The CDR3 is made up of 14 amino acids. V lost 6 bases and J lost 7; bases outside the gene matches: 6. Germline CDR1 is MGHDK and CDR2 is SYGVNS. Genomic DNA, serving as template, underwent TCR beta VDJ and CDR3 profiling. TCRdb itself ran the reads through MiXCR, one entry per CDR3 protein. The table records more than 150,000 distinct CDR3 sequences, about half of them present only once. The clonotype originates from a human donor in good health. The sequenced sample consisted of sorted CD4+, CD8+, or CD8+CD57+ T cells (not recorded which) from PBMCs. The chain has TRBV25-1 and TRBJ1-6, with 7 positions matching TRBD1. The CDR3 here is CASSLVRGNSPLHF. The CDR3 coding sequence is TGTGCCAGCAGCTTGGTCAGGGGGAATTCACCCCTCCACTTT. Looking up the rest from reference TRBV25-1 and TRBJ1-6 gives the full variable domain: EADIYQTPRYLVIGTGKKITLECSQTMGHDKMYWYQQDPGMELHLIHYSYGVNSTEKGDLSSESTVSRIRTEHFPLTLESARPSHTSQYLCASSLVRGNSPLHFGNGTRLTVT.